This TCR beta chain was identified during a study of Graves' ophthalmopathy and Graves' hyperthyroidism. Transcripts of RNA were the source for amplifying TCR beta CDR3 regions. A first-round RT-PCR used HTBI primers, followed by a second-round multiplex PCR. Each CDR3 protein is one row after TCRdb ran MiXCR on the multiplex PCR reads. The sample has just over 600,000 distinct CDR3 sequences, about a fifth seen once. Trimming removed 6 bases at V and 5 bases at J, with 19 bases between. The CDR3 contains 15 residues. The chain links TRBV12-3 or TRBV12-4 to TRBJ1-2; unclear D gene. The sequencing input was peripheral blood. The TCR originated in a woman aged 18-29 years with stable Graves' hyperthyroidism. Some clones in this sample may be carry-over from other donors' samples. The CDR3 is CASSPLRQELYGYTF. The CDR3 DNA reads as TGTGCCAGCAGCCCTCTCCGTCAGGAGTTGTATGGCTACACCTTC.